The subject of this entry is one T cell receptor beta chain. Its target is unknown. Profiled with immunoSEQ multiplex PCR; TCRdb holds only in-frame clones, not every one. The sample shows around 140,000 clones, 60% to 85% of them seen only once. The data were taken from a study of cytotoxic CD8 clonotypes in ibrutinib-treated CLL. Notes on the study in general: Clonality rose at ibrutinib response and fell back toward baseline at progression.

V was clipped by 3 bases and J by 5 bases; unmatched bases: 8. CDR3 size: 15 residues. Germline V gives CDR1 SGDLS, CDR2 YYNGEE. The sequence was collected from a human donor with chronic lymphocytic leukemia. The V call is TRBV9, the J call TRBJ1-1; TRBD1 matches at 9 bases. Sequenced here: PBMCs, sampled after 12 months of ibrutinib treatment. CDR3 sequence (DNA): TGTGCCAGCAGCGGAGGAGGGACAGGGCAGACTGAAGCTTTCTTT. This sequence encodes CASSGGGTGQTEAFF.